Following are 32 T cell receptor beta chains from one sample sequenced in a study of PD-L1 blockade in urothelial cancer. Measured with immunoSEQ multiplex PCR; TCRdb has only the in-frame clones, and not every one. The sample records just under 45,000 clones, 80% to 90% being singletons. Time point of the sample: peripheral blood 6 weeks after treatment start. The source material was PBMCs, sampled around atezolizumab (anti-PD-L1) treatment. The source is a man aged 55 to 70 with urothelial cancer.

This clone appeared a single time. The rearrangement joins TRBV5-1 to TRBJ2-3, with D possibly matching TRBD1 (6 bases). The CDR3 loop spans 14 amino acids. Germline CDR1 SGHRS, CDR2 YFSETQ. Trimming pared 4 bases from V and 5 bases from J, leaving 14 bases between. CDR3 protein: CASSQDSTIDTQYF. The CDR3 nucleotides read TGCGCCAGCAGCCAGGACAGTACGATAGATACGCAGTATTTT.

The chain combines TRBV2 with TRBJ1-6; TRBD1 is a possible D gene (5 bases). From germline, CDR1 is SNHLY and CDR2 FYNNEI. CDR3 size: 17 residues. V was cut by 7 bases and J by 0 bases, with 16 bases left in between. Here the CDR3 reads CASTEGGGGSYNSPLHF. The CDR3 bases are TGTGCCAGCACCGAAGGTGGCGGGGGCTCCTATAATTCACCCCTCCACTTT.

The V and J genes are TRBV6-6 and TRBJ2-3; 8 positions match TRBD2. The CDR3 extends over 15 amino acids. From germline, CDR1 is MNHNY and CDR2 SVGAGI (reference sequence). V lost 6 bases and J lost 0; bases outside the gene matches: 5. The CDR3 loop is CASRSQRGSTDTQYF. DNA for the CDR3: TGTGCCAGCAGAAGCCAGCGGGGGAGCACAGATACGCAGTATTTT.

CDR3 sequence (DNA): TGTGCCAGCAGCTTAGTGAGTACCGTCAATGAGCAGTTCTTC. It encodes CASSLVSTVNEQFF. The chain recombines TRBV11-2 with TRBJ2-1; D ambiguous. The V gene lost 1 base and the J gene lost 6 bases, with 10 bases spanning the gap. The CDR3 consists of 14 residues. Looked up from germline, CDR1 is SGHAT and CDR2 is FQNNGV.

The chain has TRBV5-5 and TRBJ2-7; the D gene is possibly TRBD1 (7 bases). The length of the CDR3 is 13 residues. Germline-derived CDR1 and CDR2 are SGHKS and YYEKEE (reference sequence). V dropped 8 bases and J dropped 3 bases, with 15 bases sitting between them. CDR3 coding DNA: TGTGCCAGTGGGGCAGGGGGGTTCTACGAGCAGTACTTC. Protein sequence: CASGAGGFYEQYF.

This rearrangement joins TRBV10-3 to TRBJ1-4; 8 bases map to TRBD1. The V gene's germline CDR1 is ENHRY and CDR2 SYGVKD. V trimming: 4 bases; J trimming: 7 bases; junction bases outside the gene matches: 5. This CDR3 spans 14 amino acids. The CDR3 DNA is TGTGCCATCAGTGGGGGACAGGAGGGTGAAAAACTGTTTTTT. Amino acids: CAISGGQEGEKLFF.

This clone has just a few counts. CDR3 sequence: CASSQGRGSSYNEQFF. The CDR3 DNA reads TGCGCCAGCAGCCAAGGGCGGGGGAGCTCCTACAATGAGCAGTTCTTC. The rearrangement links TRBV4-1 to TRBJ2-1; 7 nucleotides agree with TRBD2. The CDR3 consists of 16 residues. The V gene's germline CDR1 is MGHRA and CDR2 YSYEKL. V shed 1 base and J 0 bases; nucleotides not matched to a gene: 3.

This chain connects TRBV28 to TRBJ1-1; TRBD1 agrees at 7 bases. V trimming: 4 bases; J trimming: 10 bases; junction bases outside the gene matches: 9. Germline V CDR1 and CDR2: MDHEN, SYDVKM. The CDR3 is 13 residues long. Written as DNA, the CDR3 is TGTGCCAGCAGTTCCTCCCGCGGGACAGTAGCTTTCTTT. Amino acid sequence: CASSSSRGTVAFF.

This chain joins TRBV7-2 and TRBJ2-7; perhaps TRBD1 as D (5 bases). CDR1 is SGHTA, CDR2 FQGNSA, per germline. The V end was cut by 5 bases, the J end by 6 bases, with 17 bases between. This CDR3 has 14 residues. The CDR3 DNA sequence: TGTGCCAGCAGCCAGCTTACAGGTCCGGCCGAGCAGTACTTC. Translation: CASSQLTGPAEQYF.

V gene TRBV7-8 combines with J gene TRBJ2-2, with 8 bases aligning to TRBD2. Germline V lookup: CDR1 SGHVS, CDR2 FQNEAQ. V shed 0 bases and J 6 bases; nucleotides not matched to a gene: 6. This CDR3 is built from 16 residues. CDR3 in DNA: TGTGCCAGCAGCTTAGCGGGGAGCGGGGGCGCCGGGGAGCTGTTTTTT. Its translation: CASSLAGSGGAGELFF.

The chain has TRBV15 and TRBJ2-7; tentatively, D is TRBD2 (5 bases). The V gene's germline CDR1 is LNHNV and CDR2 YYDKDF (reference sequence). The CDR3 covers 14 residues. The V gene lost 0 bases and the J gene lost 1 base, with 7 bases spanning the gap. CDR3 sequence reads: CATSRELVSYEQYF. In DNA form, the CDR3 reads TGTGCCACCAGCAGAGAACTAGTATCCTACGAGCAGTACTTC.

V gene TRBV7-9 combines with J gene TRBJ1-2; D remains unclear. This CDR3 has 15 residues. V was pared by 5 bases and J by 8 bases, with 21 bases between. Germline-derived CDR1 and CDR2 are SEHNR and FQNEAQ (reference sequence). CDR3 nucleotides: TGTGCCAGCAGCCCCTCCCTAACCGAGACGGAGGGCTACACCTTC. Protein: CASSPSLTETEGYTF.

This rearrangement joins TRBV28 to TRBJ2-1; TRBD1 might be the D (6 bases). This CDR3 has 14 amino acids. CDR1 is MDHEN, CDR2 SYDVKM, per germline. V was pared by 8 bases and J by 4 bases, with 15 bases between. The CDR3 coding sequence is TGTGCCAGCGGTTATCAGGGGTCTTACAATGAGCAGTTCTTC. Protein: CASGYQGSYNEQFF.

In its sample, this clone was seen a few times. The V and J genes are TRBV19 and TRBJ1-6; perhaps TRBD1 as D (6 bases). CDR3 length: 15 amino acids. CDR1 LNHDA and CDR2 SQIVND come from the germline V gene (reference sequence). Trimming cost V 6 bases and J 0 bases, with 9 bases left between them. DNA for the CDR3: TGTGCCAGTAGAGGGGGAATCTCCTATAATTCACCCCTCCACTTT. Translated: CASRGGISYNSPLHF.

This chain connects TRBV13 to TRBJ2-7, with D unclear. Germline loops: CDR1 PRHDT, CDR2 FYEKMQ (reference sequence). V shed 8 bases and J shed 1 base, with 12 bases lying between them. The CDR3 has 13 amino acids. DNA of the CDR3: TGTGCCAGCCGCGCTAAGTGGTCCTACGAGCAGTACTTC. Translation: CASRAKWSYEQYF.

This rearrangement joins TRBV7-2 to TRBJ2-7, with 8 positions matching TRBD1. Trimming cost V 4 bases and J 3 bases; bases outside gene matches: 8. The CDR3 spans 15 residues. CDR1 and CDR2 from the germline V gene are SGHTA and FQGNSA. In nucleotides, the CDR3 is TGTGCCAGCAGCTCTGCGACAGGGGAAATCTACGAGCAGTACTTC. It is translated as CASSSATGEIYEQYF.

The V and J genes are TRBV11-2 and TRBJ1-1, with D perhaps matching TRBD1 (6 bases). The CDR3 is 13 amino acids. V dropped 2 bases and J dropped 6 bases, with 10 bases sitting between them. Germline assignment: CDR1 SGHAT and CDR2 FQNNGV. The CDR3 DNA sequence: TGTGCCAGCAGCTTAACGACAGGATCTGAAGCTTTCTTT. Translation: CASSLTTGSEAFF.

The chain is built from TRBV27 and TRBJ2-7; a possible D gene is TRBD1 (6 bases). The CDR3 sequence is 14 residues long. V gave up 5 bases and J gave up 2 bases, with 13 bases separating them. CDR1 is MNHEY, CDR2 SMNVEV, per germline (reference sequence). For the CDR3, the DNA is TGTGCCAGCAGTCTACAGGGAGTACCCTACGAGCAGTACTTC. Translated, it gives CASSLQGVPYEQYF.

V and J are TRBV27 and TRBJ1-2; D is perhaps TRBD1 (5 bases). The V and J ends lost 2 bases and 4 bases respectively, with 11 bases between them. The CDR3 has 14 amino acids. CDR1 and CDR2 from the germline V gene are MNHEY and SMNVEV (reference sequence). The CDR3 DNA sequence: TGTGCCAGCAGTTTAAGCACAGGACCCTATGGCTACACCTTC. This translates into CASSLSTGPYGYTF.

In this sample, this clone turned up a few times. The V gene is TRBV7-7, the J gene TRBJ2-1; D unresolved. The CDR3 totals 14 residues. V was cut by 5 bases and J by 8 bases, with 16 bases left in between. The germline V gene encodes CDR1 SSHAT and CDR2 FNYEAQ (reference sequence). CDR3 residues: CASSRRVHLDEQFF. The CDR3 bases are TGTGCCAGCAGCCGCCGGGTCCACTTAGATGAGCAGTTCTTC. The entire variable domain, with the rest obtained from reference TRBV7-7 and TRBJ2-1, is as follows: GAGVSQSPRYKVTKRGQDVTLRCDPISSHATLYWYQQALGQGPEFLTYFNYEAQPDKSGLPSDRFSAERPEGSISTLTIQRTEQRDSAMYRCASSRRVHLDEQFFGPGTRLTVL.

The chain couples TRBV2 to TRBJ1-5, with D unresolved. Trimming left V 5 bases short and J 0 bases short, with 5 bases between. Germline V lookup: CDR1 SNHLY, CDR2 FYNNEI. This CDR3 contains 13 residues. CDR3 DNA: TGTGCCAGCAGTTCGTATAGCAATCAGCCCCAGCATTTT. Its protein product is CASSSYSNQPQHF.

CDR3 protein: CASSSSDMNGYTF. Here the CDR3 DNA reads TGTGCCAGCAGTTCCTCGGACATGAATGGCTACACCTTC. This rearrangement joins TRBV6-6 to TRBJ1-2, with D maybe TRBD1 (5 bases). CDR3 length: 13 residues. V lost 4 bases and J 6 bases, leaving 12 bases between the germline ends. Per germline, CDR1 MNHNY and CDR2 SVGAGI (reference sequence).

This chain uses TRBV27 with TRBJ2-3, with TRBD2 as a possible D gene (7 bases). There are 15 residues in the CDR3. Germline loops: CDR1 MNHEY, CDR2 SMNVEV (reference sequence). Trimming stripped 8 bases from V and 2 bases from J, with 17 bases between. The CDR3 DNA sequence: TGTGCCAGCGGGGGATTTGCGGGGGCCACAGATACGCAGTATTTT. Protein product: CASGGFAGATDTQYF.

This chain uses TRBV18 with TRBJ2-1; TRBD2 matches 7 bases. Trimming removed 3 bases from V and 4 bases from J; junction bases left unmatched: 9. The CDR3 spans 16 residues. CDR1 and CDR2 from the germline V gene are KGHSH and LQKENI. Here the CDR3 reads CASSPYSGLLYNEQFF. CDR3 coding DNA: TGTGCCAGCTCACCTTACTCGGGACTACTTTACAATGAGCAGTTCTTC. Full variable domain (missing parts from reference TRBV18 and TRBJ2-1): NAGVMQNPRHLVRRRGQEARLRCSPMKGHSHVYWYRQLPEEGLKFMVYLQKENIIDESGMPKERFSAEFPKEGPSILRIQQVVRGDSAAYFCASSPYSGLLYNEQFFGPGTRLTVL.

This clone was seen a single time. The J gene is TRBJ2-3, the V gene TRBV6-1; the D gene is possibly TRBD2 (6 bases). Germline-derived CDR1 and CDR2 are MNHNS and SASEGT. V dropped 4 bases and J dropped 1 base, with 12 bases sitting between them. This CDR3 is 15 amino acids long. This CDR3 is CASSAGGGGTDTQYF. CDR3 nucleotides: TGTGCCAGCAGTGCCGGGGGTGGGGGCACAGATACGCAGTATTTT.

The rearrangement uses TRBV15 and TRBJ1-2; perhaps TRBD1 as D (5 bases). From germline, CDR1 is LNHNV and CDR2 YYDKDF (reference sequence). The CDR3 runs to 13 residues. V was clipped by 3 bases and J by 2 bases, with 7 bases between them. CDR3 protein: CATSRTENYGYTF. CDR3 bases: TGTGCCACCAGCAGGACAGAGAACTATGGCTACACCTTC.

V gene TRBV6-5 combines with J gene TRBJ1-4; weak D call: TRBD1 (5 bases). The germline V and J ends were trimmed by 0 bases and 7 bases, with 12 bases remaining between them. The CDR3 length is 15 residues. Germline CDR1 is MNHEY and CDR2 is SVGAGI. The CDR3 DNA reads as TGTGCCAGCAGTTACTCGGAGGGGAGTAGTGAAAAACTGTTTTTT. Amino acid sequence: CASSYSEGSSEKLFF.

V gene TRBV19 combines with J gene TRBJ1-2, with a tentative D call TRBD1 (5 bases). Germline CDR1 is LNHDA and CDR2 is SQIVND (reference sequence). V gave up 9 bases and J gave up 5 bases, with 19 bases separating them. The CDR3 extends over 14 amino acids. The CDR3 sequence: CASPRGRERYGYTF. CDR3 sequence (DNA): TGTGCCAGCCCTAGGGGCAGAGAACGGTATGGCTACACCTTC.

This clone was recorded once. This chain links TRBV6-1 with TRBJ2-5; D is perhaps TRBD1 (6 bases). CDR3 length: 15 amino acids. Deletions cut 2 bases from V and 1 base from J, with 11 bases between. Germline lookup yields CDR1 MNHNS and CDR2 SASEGT. The CDR3 loop is CASSEQDSFQETQYF. In DNA form, the CDR3 reads TGTGCCAGCAGTGAACAGGACAGCTTCCAAGAGACCCAGTACTTC.

This clone appeared once. The J gene is TRBJ2-7, the V gene TRBV5-4, with 12 bases that match TRBD2. The junction had 1 base not matched to a gene; V was cut back by 0 bases and J by 6 bases. The CDR3 is made up of 14 amino acids. Germline loops: CDR1 SGHNT, CDR2 YYREEE (reference sequence). CDR3 loop: CASSLGGLAGEQYF. The DNA for the CDR3 is TGTGCCAGCAGCTTGGGGGGACTAGCGGGCGAGCAGTACTTC.

This clone was detected a few times. V gene TRBV6-1 combines with J gene TRBJ1-2, with 7 bases that match TRBD1. Germline CDR1 reads MNHNS; CDR2 reads SASEGT. The CDR3 length is 13 residues. J lost 8 bases, V lost 7 bases, and 10 bases had no gene match. The CDR3 here is CASTTGVSYGYTF. The CDR3 DNA follows: TGTGCCAGCACCACAGGGGTATCGTACGGCTACACCTTC.

V usage is TRBV28 and J usage is TRBJ1-1; D unclear. V was shortened by 2 bases and J by 4 bases, with 11 bases between the two germline ends. The CDR3 contains 14 residues. CDR1 and CDR2 (germline): MDHEN, SYDVKM. Here the CDR3 DNA reads TGTGCCAGCAGTTTAATCATGGGCCTCACTGAAGCTTTCTTT. Residues: CASSLIMGLTEAFF.